This T cell receptor beta chain was recovered during a study of blood T cell repertoires in COVID-19. Sequenced by immunoSEQ multiplex PCR; TCRdb stores in-frame clones only, minus some. The sample carries fewer than 200,000 clones, around 73% recorded once. CDR1 and CDR2 from the germline V gene are SEHNR and FQNEAQ (reference sequence). V was shortened by 1 base and J by 6 bases, with 13 bases between the two germline ends. The CDR3 has 16 amino acids. This clone was observed a handful of times. The source is a woman in her forties or fifties who had recovered from COVID-19. Sample: PBMCs or T cells enriched from blood (not recorded which). The chain links TRBV7-9 to TRBJ1-6; D gene uncertain. The CDR3 spells CASSLGGLGLNSPLHF. The DNA of the CDR3 is TGTGCCAGCAGCTTAGGAGGATTAGGCCTTAATTCACCCCTCCACTTT.